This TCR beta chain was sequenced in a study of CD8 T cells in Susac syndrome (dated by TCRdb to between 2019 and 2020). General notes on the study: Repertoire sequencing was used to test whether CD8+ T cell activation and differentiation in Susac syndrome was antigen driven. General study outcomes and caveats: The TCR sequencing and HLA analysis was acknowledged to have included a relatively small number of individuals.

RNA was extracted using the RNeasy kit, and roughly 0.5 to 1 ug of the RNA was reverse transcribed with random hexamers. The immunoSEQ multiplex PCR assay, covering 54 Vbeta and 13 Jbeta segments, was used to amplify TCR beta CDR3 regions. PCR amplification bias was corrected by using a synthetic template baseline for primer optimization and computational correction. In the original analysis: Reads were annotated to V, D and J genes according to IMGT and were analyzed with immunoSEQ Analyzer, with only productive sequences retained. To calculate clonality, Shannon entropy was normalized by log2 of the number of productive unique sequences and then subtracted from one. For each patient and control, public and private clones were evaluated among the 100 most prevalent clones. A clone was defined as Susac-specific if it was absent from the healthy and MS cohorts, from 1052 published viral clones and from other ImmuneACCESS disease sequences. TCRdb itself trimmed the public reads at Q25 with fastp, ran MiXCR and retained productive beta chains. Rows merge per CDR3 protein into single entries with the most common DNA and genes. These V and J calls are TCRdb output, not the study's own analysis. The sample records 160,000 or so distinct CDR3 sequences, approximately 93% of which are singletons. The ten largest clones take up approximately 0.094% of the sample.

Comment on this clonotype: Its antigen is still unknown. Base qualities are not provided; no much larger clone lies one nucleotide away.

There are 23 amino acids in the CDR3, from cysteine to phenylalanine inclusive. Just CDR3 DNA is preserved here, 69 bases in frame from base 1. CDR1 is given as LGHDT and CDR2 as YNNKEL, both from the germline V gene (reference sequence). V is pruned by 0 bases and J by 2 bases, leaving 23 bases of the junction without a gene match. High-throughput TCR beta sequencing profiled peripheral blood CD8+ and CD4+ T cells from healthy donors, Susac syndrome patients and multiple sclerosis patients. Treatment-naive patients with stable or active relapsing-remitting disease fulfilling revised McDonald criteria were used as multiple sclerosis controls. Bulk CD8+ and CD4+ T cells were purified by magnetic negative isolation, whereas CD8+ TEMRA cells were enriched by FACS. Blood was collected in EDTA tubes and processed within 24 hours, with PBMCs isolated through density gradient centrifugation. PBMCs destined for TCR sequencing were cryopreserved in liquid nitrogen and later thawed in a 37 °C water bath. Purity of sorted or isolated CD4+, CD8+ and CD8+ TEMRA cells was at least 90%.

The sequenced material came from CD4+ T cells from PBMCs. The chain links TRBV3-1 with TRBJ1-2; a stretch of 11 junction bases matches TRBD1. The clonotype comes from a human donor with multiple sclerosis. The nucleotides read TGTGCCAGCAGCCAAGAGGGGACCCCGGTAAGGGACAGGGGGAAAAGAAACAACTATGGCTACACCTTC. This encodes CASSQEGTPVRDRGKRNNYGYTF.